One and the same sample provided the 32 T cell receptor beta chains below, sequenced in a study of STAT3 mutations in large granular lymphocyte leukemia. Study findings and constraints: Every T-LGLL patient had at least one immunodominant TCRbeta clonotype.

Antigens for these TCRs are unknown. Generated by immunoSEQ multiplex PCR, the TCRdb table keeps only in-frame clones and is missing some. Seen here are almost 25,000 clones, about 94% observed once, and the top ten hold roughly 6.5%. The sequencing input was peripheral blood mononuclear cells. These receptors all come from a man aged 35 to 55 with T-cell large granular lymphocyte leukemia. Some clones in this sample may be carry-over from other donors' samples.

The chain has TRBV5-5 and TRBJ1-6; D unclear. Per germline, CDR1 SGHKS and CDR2 YYEKEE (reference sequence). This CDR3 region has 14 residues. The V end was cut by 8 bases, the J end by 10 bases, with 19 bases between. CDR3 bases: TGTGCCAGTAAGGCCTCCGGCGCGGAGTCACCCCTCCACTTT. It translates to CASKASGAESPLHF.

The V gene is TRBV9, the J gene TRBJ2-3; TRBD2 agrees at 9 bases. The germline gives CDR1 SGDLS, CDR2 YYNGEE. Losses at the gene ends were 0 bases for V and 3 bases for J; bases not matched to a gene: 5. The length of the CDR3 is 16 residues. DNA of the CDR3: TGTGCCAGCAGCGTAGTCCCGGGACTAGCAACAGATACGCAGTATTTT. Its protein product is CASSVVPGLATDTQYF. Based on the CDR3 plus reference TRBV9 and TRBJ2-3, the full variable domain is DSGVTQTPKHLITATGQRVTLRCSPRSGDLSVYWYQQSLDQGLQFLIQYYNGEERAKGNILERFSAQQFPDLHSELNLSSLELGDSALYFCASSVVPGLATDTQYFGPGTRLTVL.

The V call is TRBV9, the J call TRBJ1-5, with no clear D. The germline CDR1 and CDR2 sequences are SGDLS and YYNGEE. CDR3 length: 13 amino acids. V dropped 3 bases and J dropped 4 bases, with 8 bases sitting between them. The CDR3 DNA sequence: TGTGCCAGCAGCGGTGGAGGGAATCAGCCCCAGCATTTT. Its protein is CASSGGGNQPQHF.

This chain connects TRBV5-4 to TRBJ1-4; 10 bases are a match to TRBD1. In germline, CDR1 is SGHNT, CDR2 YYREEE (reference sequence). Trimming at V came to 3 bases and at J to 10 bases, leaving 12 bases not matched to a gene. There are 16 residues in the CDR3. Here the CDR3 reads CASSSDRGAGEGKLFF. The CDR3 region has the DNA TGTGCCAGCAGCTCGGACAGGGGGGCCGGGGAAGGAAAACTGTTTTTT.

The gene calls are TRBV18 and TRBJ2-1; the D gene is possibly TRBD1 (5 bases). CDR1 is KGHSH and CDR2 is LQKENI in the germline V gene. This CDR3 has 12 amino acids. V lost 3 bases, J lost 8 bases, and 8 bases lay in between. Here the CDR3 reads CASSPSGYEQFF. CDR3 nucleotide sequence: TGTGCCAGCTCACCTTCAGGGTATGAGCAGTTCTTC.

The rearrangement uses TRBV28 and TRBJ1-5; D call uncertain. This CDR3 spans 14 amino acids. The V gene's germline CDR1 is MDHEN and CDR2 SYDVKM. Trimming removed 6 bases at V and 4 bases at J, with 13 bases between. The DNA for the CDR3 is TGTGCCAGCAGCCTACTCTCCAGGAATCAGCCCCAGCATTTT. Residues: CASSLLSRNQPQHF.

V and J are TRBV27 and TRBJ1-5; 9 bases match TRBD1. The germline gives CDR1 MNHEY, CDR2 SMNVEV (reference sequence). Unmatched junction bases numbered 4, after V lost 6 bases and J lost 4 bases. CDR3 length equals 14 residues. The CDR3 here is CASSWTGENQPQHF. CDR3 in DNA: TGTGCCAGCAGCTGGACAGGGGAAAATCAGCCCCAGCATTTT.

V usage is TRBV28 and J usage is TRBJ1-1; weak D call: TRBD1 (5 bases). Between the trimmed V and J ends, which lost 6 bases and 8 bases, there was a span of 16 bases. The germline CDR1 and CDR2 sequences are MDHEN and SYDVKM. The CDR3 contains 13 residues. In DNA form, the CDR3 reads TGTGCCAGCAGGGCTGGAGGATGGGGCGAAGCTTTCTTT. It codes for CASRAGGWGEAFF.

The chain employs TRBV4-3 and TRBJ2-7; D might be TRBD1 or TRBD2, each matching 7 bases. CDR3 size: 15 residues. Germline values: CDR1 LGHNA, CDR2 YSLEER. The germline V and J ends were trimmed by 0 bases and 7 bases, with 16 bases remaining between them. CDR3 region: CASSQDRGGGGEQYF. For the CDR3, the DNA is TGCGCCAGCAGCCAAGATAGGGGAGGGGGCGGTGAGCAGTACTTC.

The chain has TRBV5-4 and TRBJ2-7; 9 nucleotides match TRBD1. The CDR3 consists of 14 residues. V shed 3 bases and J 4 bases; nucleotides not matched to a gene: 5. Germline CDR1 reads SGHNT; CDR2 reads YYREEE (reference sequence). CDR3 bases: TGTGCCAGCAGCTCCCGGGACAGGGTGTACGAGCAGTACTTC. This sequence encodes CASSSRDRVYEQYF.

This clone appeared a single time. The J gene is TRBJ1-1, the V gene TRBV7-2; unclear D gene. Trimming took 0 bases from V and 7 from J, leaving 9 bases between them. The length of the CDR3 is 13 residues. Germline-derived CDR1 and CDR2 are SGHTA and FQGNSA. For the CDR3, the DNA is TGTGCCAGCAGCTTAGCGGTCCTCGGTGAAGCTTTCTTT. The encoded protein is CASSLAVLGEAFF.

This rearrangement joins TRBV5-8 to TRBJ2-5; 8 bases agree with TRBD1. J was trimmed by 6 bases and V by 3 bases; bases with no gene match: 7. CDR3 length: 14 amino acids. CDR1 and CDR2 from the germline V gene are SGHTS and YDEGEE. CDR3 DNA sequence: TGTGCCAGCAGCTCTGGACAGGGTAGGCAGACCCAGTACTTC. It is translated as CASSSGQGRQTQYF.

V and J are TRBV14 and TRBJ2-7; D gene ambiguous. Trimming removed 0 bases from V and 3 bases from J, with 6 bases in between. There are 13 residues in the CDR3. Germline CDR1 SGHDN, CDR2 FVKESK. The CDR3 DNA is TGTGCCAGCAGCCAAGACAGCTACTACGAGCAGTACTTC. It is translated as CASSQDSYYEQYF.

The chain recombines TRBV5-4 with TRBJ1-2, with D unresolved. Germline V gives CDR1 SGHNT, CDR2 YYREEE (reference sequence). The V and J ends lost 2 bases and 4 bases respectively, with 12 bases between them. There are 14 residues in the CDR3. Written as DNA, the CDR3 is TGTGCCAGCAGCTTAAGAGATGCAAGCTATGGCTACACCTTC. It is translated as CASSLRDASYGYTF.

The chain couples TRBV5-1 to TRBJ1-3, with D perhaps matching TRBD1 (5 bases). The CDR3 runs 17 residues. Between the trimmed V and J ends, which lost 2 bases and 4 bases, there was a span of 19 bases. Germline lookup yields CDR1 SGHRS and CDR2 YFSETQ. CDR3 sequence (DNA): TGCGCCAGCAGCTTAGGGACCCCCGGGACCACAGGAAACACCATATATTTT. It yields the protein CASSLGTPGTTGNTIYF.

The chain links TRBV7-9 to TRBJ2-7; 8 bases are shared with TRBD1. J gave up 0 bases and V 5 bases, and 0 bases lay outside the gene matches. CDR1 SEHNR and CDR2 FQNEAQ come from the germline V gene (reference sequence). The CDR3 is 13 amino acids. The CDR3 bases are TGTGCCAGCAGCACAGGGGGCTCCTACGAGCAGTACTTC. It codes for CASSTGGSYEQYF.

The J gene is TRBJ2-5, the V gene TRBV7-2; TRBD1 matches 10 bases. CDR1 is SGHTA, CDR2 FQGNSA, per germline. There are 15 residues in the CDR3. V dropped 3 bases and J dropped 2; count of bases not matched to a gene: 3. CDR3 loop: CASSFDRGRQETQYF. The CDR3 nucleotides read TGTGCCAGCAGCTTCGACAGGGGGCGGCAAGAGACCCAGTACTTC.

The chain joins TRBV20-1 to TRBJ2-5, with no clear D. Germline V gene sequence: CDR1 DFQATT, CDR2 SNEGSKA (reference sequence). This CDR3 contains 11 residues. The V and J ends lost 3 bases and 0 bases respectively, with 2 bases between them. In DNA, the CDR3 is TGCAGTGCTAGCGACCAAGAGACCCAGTACTTC. Protein product: CSASDQETQYF.

The chain is built from TRBV7-9 and TRBJ2-3; 11 bases line up with TRBD2. The germline V gene encodes CDR1 SEHNR and CDR2 FQNEAQ (reference sequence). V lost 3 bases to trimming and J lost 6 bases; unmatched junction nucleotides: 5. The length of the CDR3 is 15 residues. The CDR3 DNA follows: TGTGCCAGCAGCTTTAGCGGGGGGGCCGGGGATACGCAGTATTTT. This gives the protein CASSFSGGAGDTQYF.

The CDR3 DNA reads TGTGCCAGCTCTCCGGGACAGGTGGAGACCCAGTACTTC. Residues: CASSPGQVETQYF. V is TRBV18 and J is TRBJ2-5, with 8 bases fitting TRBD1. Germline assignment: CDR1 KGHSH and CDR2 LQKENI. The CDR3 runs to 13 residues. J gave up 5 bases and V 6 bases, and 5 bases lay outside the gene matches.

The chain uses TRBV9 and TRBJ1-2, with TRBD1 matching over 7 bases. Per the germline V gene, CDR1 is SGDLS and CDR2 is YYNGEE. V was clipped by 5 bases and J by 4 bases; unmatched bases: 5. This CDR3 contains 13 residues. CDR3 amino acids: CASRDRTSYGYTF. In nucleotides, the CDR3 is TGTGCCAGCAGGGACAGGACCTCCTATGGCTACACCTTC.

The chain employs TRBV5-6 and TRBJ2-3; 11 positions match TRBD1. Germline loops: CDR1 SGHDT, CDR2 YYEEEE. After removal of 3 bases from V and 4 bases from J, the junction contained 1 base not matched to a gene. CDR3 size: 14 residues. The CDR3 spells CASSWGQGADTQYF. DNA for the CDR3: TGTGCCAGCAGCTGGGGACAGGGGGCAGATACGCAGTATTTT.

The chain carries TRBV7-9 and TRBJ1-1; D might be TRBD1 (5 bases). Trimming shortened V by 2 bases and J by 4 bases, and 8 bases separated the two germline ends. This CDR3 has 13 amino acids. Germline assignment: CDR1 SEHNR and CDR2 FQNEAQ (reference sequence). This chain's CDR3 is CASSLYDSTEAFF. In DNA, the CDR3 is TGTGCCAGCAGCTTATATGACAGCACTGAAGCTTTCTTT.

The CDR3 spells CSVGQGPQEQYF. The CDR3 region has the DNA TGCAGCGTTGGACAGGGGCCTCAGGAGCAGTACTTC. The gene calls are TRBV29-1 and TRBJ2-7; 8 nucleotides line up with TRBD1. The CDR3 covers 12 residues. The junction had 6 bases not matched to a gene; V was cut back by 4 bases and J by 7 bases. Looked up from germline, CDR1 is SQVTM and CDR2 is ANQGSEA.

CDR3 region: CASSEAWGSNSPLHF. The DNA of the CDR3 is TGTGCCAGCAGTGAAGCGTGGGGGAGTAATTCACCCCTCCACTTT. The V gene is TRBV6-1, the J gene TRBJ1-6, with D possibly matching TRBD1 (5 bases). This CDR3 is 15 amino acids long. The germline CDR1 and CDR2 sequences are MNHNS and SASEGT. V was clipped by 0 bases and J by 6 bases, with 9 bases between them.

V is TRBV6-5 and J is TRBJ2-7; D perhaps matches TRBD2 (5 bases). This CDR3 comprises 14 residues. V was cut by 2 bases and J by 2 bases, with 10 bases left in between. Germline V gene sequence: CDR1 MNHEY, CDR2 SVGAGI. The CDR3 region is CASSYDRTPYEQYF. Written as DNA, the CDR3 is TGTGCCAGCAGTTACGATCGGACTCCCTACGAGCAGTACTTC.

This rearrangement joins TRBV10-3 to TRBJ1-5; 7 bases agree with TRBD1. The germline gives CDR1 ENHRY, CDR2 SYGVKD. V was clipped by 3 bases and J by 4 bases; unmatched bases: 3. The length of the CDR3 is 14 residues. DNA for the CDR3: TGTGCCATCAGTGAATGGGGACAGAATCAGCCCCAGCATTTT. This translates into CAISEWGQNQPQHF.

This clone came up once. The V call is TRBV6-5, the J call TRBJ1-2; no firm D call. There are 14 residues in the CDR3. In germline, CDR1 is MNHEY, CDR2 SVGAGI. V lost 5 bases to trimming and J lost 5 bases, with 15 bases between them. The CDR3 DNA reads TGTGCCAGCAGTCTATCAGCGTACGAGTATGGCTACACCTTC. This codes for CASSLSAYEYGYTF.

This rearrangement joins TRBV18 to TRBJ2-7; D unresolved. Germline CDR1 is KGHSH and CDR2 is LQKENI. The CDR3 consists of 13 residues. The V gene lost 2 bases and the J gene lost 2 bases, with 7 bases spanning the gap. CDR3 bases: TGTGCCAGCTCACCATCTGAAACCTACGAGCAGTACTTC. Translated: CASSPSETYEQYF.

The V gene is TRBV5-4, the J gene TRBJ2-5; TRBD2 matches 9 bases. Germline V lookup: CDR1 SGHNT, CDR2 YYREEE (reference sequence). Germline trimming cut 3 bases from V and 1 base from J; bases unmatched to any gene: 1. There are 14 residues in the CDR3. The CDR3 DNA is TGTGCCAGCAGCTCGGGACTAGCCCAAGAGACCCAGTACTTC. It codes for CASSSGLAQETQYF.

V is TRBV11-2 and J is TRBJ2-7; 13 positions match TRBD2. The CDR3 runs 16 residues. J gave up 3 bases and V 6 bases, and 8 bases lay outside the gene matches. The germline V gene has CDR1 SGHAT and CDR2 FQNNGV. CDR3 in DNA: TGTGCCAGCAGTCGCACCGGGACTAGCGGGGACTACGAGCAGTACTTC. The encoded protein is CASSRTGTSGDYEQYF.

J is TRBJ1-5 and V is TRBV5-1; perhaps TRBD1 as D (6 bases). V was shortened by 0 bases and J by 7 bases, with 17 bases between the two germline ends. The CDR3 consists of 16 residues. Germline CDR1 is SGHRS and CDR2 is YFSETQ. DNA for the CDR3: TGCGCCAGCAGCTTGGGAATGGGGGCGCAGGGACAGCCCCAGCATTTT. Translation: CASSLGMGAQGQPQHF.